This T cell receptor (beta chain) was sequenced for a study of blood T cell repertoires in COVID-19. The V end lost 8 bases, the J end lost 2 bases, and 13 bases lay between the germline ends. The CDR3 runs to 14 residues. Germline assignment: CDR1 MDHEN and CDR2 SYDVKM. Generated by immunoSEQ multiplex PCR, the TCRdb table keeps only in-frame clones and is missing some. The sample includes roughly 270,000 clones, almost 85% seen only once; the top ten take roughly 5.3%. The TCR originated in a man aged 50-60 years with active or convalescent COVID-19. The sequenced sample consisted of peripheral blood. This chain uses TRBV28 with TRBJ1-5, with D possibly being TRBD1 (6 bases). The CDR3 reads CASRGGGGNQPQHF. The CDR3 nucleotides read TGTGCCAGCCGCGGGGGGGGCGGCAATCAGCCCCAGCATTTT.